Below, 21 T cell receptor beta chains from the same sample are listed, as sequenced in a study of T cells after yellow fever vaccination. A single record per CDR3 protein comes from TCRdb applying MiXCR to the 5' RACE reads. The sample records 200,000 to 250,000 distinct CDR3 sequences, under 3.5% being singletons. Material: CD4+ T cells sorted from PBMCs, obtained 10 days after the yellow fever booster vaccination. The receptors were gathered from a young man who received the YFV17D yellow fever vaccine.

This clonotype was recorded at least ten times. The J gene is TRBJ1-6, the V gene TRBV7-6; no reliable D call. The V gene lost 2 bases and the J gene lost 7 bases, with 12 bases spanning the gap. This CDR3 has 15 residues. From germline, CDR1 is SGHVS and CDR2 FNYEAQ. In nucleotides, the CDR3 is TGTGCCAGCAGCTTACGGCGGGGTGGGAATTCACCCCTCCACTTT. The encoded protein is CASSLRRGGNSPLHF. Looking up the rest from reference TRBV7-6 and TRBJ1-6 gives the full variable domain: GAGVSQSPRYKVTKRGQDVALRCDPISGHVSLYWYRQALGQGPEFLTYFNYEAQQDKSGLPNDRFSAERPEGSISTLTIQRTEQRDSAMYRCASSLRRGGNSPLHFGNGTRLTVT.

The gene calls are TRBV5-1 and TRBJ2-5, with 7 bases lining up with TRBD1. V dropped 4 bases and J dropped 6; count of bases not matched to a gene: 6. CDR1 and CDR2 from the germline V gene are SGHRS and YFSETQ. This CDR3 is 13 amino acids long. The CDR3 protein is CASSPPGQQTQYF. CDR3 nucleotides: TGCGCCAGCAGCCCGCCGGGACAGCAGACCCAGTACTTC.

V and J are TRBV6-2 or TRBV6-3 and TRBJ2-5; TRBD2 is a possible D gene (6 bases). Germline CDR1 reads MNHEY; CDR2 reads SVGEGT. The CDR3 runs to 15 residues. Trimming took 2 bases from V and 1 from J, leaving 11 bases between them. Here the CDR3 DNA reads TGTGCCAGCAGTTACGGGGGGTTACCCCAAGAGACCCAGTACTTC. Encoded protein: CASSYGGLPQETQYF.

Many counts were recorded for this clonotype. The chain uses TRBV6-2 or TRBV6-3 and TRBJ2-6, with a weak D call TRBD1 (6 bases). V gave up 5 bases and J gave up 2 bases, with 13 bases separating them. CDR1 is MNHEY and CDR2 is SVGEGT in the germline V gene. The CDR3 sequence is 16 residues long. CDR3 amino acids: CASSPWGRAGANVLTF. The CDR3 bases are TGTGCCAGCAGTCCCTGGGGGCGCGCTGGGGCCAACGTCCTGACTTTC.

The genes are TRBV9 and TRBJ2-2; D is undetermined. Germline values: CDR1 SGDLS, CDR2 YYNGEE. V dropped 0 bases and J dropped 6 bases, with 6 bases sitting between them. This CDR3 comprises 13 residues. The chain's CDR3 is CASSVAPAGELFF. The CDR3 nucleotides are TGTGCCAGCAGCGTAGCCCCGGCCGGGGAGCTGTTTTTT.

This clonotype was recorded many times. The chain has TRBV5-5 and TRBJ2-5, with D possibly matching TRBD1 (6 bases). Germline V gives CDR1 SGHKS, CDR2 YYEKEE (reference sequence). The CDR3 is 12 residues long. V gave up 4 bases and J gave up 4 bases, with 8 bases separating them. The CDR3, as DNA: TGTGCCAGCAGCGCCAGGGGAGAGACCCAGTACTTC. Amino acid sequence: CASSARGETQYF.

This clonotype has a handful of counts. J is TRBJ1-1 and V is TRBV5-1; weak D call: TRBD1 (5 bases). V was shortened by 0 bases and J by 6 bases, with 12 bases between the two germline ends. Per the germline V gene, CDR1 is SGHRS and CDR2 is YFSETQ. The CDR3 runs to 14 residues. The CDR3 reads CASSLEAWGSEAFF. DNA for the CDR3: TGCGCCAGCAGCTTGGAGGCTTGGGGCTCTGAAGCTTTCTTT.

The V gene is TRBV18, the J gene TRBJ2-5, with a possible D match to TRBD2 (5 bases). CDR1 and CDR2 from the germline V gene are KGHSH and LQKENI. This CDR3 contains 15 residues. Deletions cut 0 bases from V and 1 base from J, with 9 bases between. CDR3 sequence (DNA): TGTGCCAGCTCACCACCCCGGACTGGCCAAGAGACCCAGTACTTC. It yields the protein CASSPPRTGQETQYF.

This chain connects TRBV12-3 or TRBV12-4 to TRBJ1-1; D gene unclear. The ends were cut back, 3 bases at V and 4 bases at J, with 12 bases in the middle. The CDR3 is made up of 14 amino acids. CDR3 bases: TGTGCCAGCAGTTTTGGCGGAGTTACCACTGAAGCTTTCTTT. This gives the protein CASSFGGVTTEAFF.

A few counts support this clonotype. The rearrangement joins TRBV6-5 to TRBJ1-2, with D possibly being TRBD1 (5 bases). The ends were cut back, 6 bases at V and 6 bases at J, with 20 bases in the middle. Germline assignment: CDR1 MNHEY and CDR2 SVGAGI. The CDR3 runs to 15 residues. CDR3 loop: CASSLYTGTPNGYTF. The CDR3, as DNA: TGTGCCAGCAGCCTATACACCGGGACCCCTAATGGCTACACCTTC.

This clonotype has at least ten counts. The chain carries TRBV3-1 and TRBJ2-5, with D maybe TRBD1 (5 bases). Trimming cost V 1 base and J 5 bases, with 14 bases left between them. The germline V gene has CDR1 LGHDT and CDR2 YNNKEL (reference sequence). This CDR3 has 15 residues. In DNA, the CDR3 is TGTGCCAGCAGCCAAGTAATAAGGGGTGGCGAGACCCAGTACTTC. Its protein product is CASSQVIRGGETQYF.

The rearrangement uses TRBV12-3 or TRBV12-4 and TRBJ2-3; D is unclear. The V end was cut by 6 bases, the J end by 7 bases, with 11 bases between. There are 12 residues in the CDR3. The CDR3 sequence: CASRTGGHTQYF. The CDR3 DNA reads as TGTGCCAGCAGGACGGGCGGTCATACGCAGTATTTT.

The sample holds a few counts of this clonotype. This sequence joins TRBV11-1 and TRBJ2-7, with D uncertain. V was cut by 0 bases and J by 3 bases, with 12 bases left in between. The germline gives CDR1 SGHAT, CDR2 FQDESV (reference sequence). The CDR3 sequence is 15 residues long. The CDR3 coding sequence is TGTGCCAGCAGCTTAGCCGGCCCGAAGGTCTACGAGCAGTACTTC. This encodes CASSLAGPKVYEQYF.

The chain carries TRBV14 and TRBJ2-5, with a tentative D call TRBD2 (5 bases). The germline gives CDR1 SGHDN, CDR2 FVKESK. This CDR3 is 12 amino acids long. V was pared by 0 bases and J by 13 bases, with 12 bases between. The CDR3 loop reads CASSQDRIAWYF. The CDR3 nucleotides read TGTGCCAGCAGCCAAGATCGAATAGCGTGGTACTTC.

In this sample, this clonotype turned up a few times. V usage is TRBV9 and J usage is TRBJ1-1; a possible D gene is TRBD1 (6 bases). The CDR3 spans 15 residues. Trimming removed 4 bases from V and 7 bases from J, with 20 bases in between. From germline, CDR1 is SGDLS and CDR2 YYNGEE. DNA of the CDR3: TGTGCCAGCAGCAAGGGCCCGGGGGGCAAGGGTGAAGCTTTCTTT. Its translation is CASSKGPGGKGEAFF.

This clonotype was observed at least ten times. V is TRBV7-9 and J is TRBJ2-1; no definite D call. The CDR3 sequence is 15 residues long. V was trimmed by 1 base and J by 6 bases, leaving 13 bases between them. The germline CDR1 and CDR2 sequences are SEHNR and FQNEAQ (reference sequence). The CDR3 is CASSLGQPGRNEQFF. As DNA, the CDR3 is TGTGCCAGCAGCTTAGGTCAGCCCGGGCGCAATGAGCAGTTCTTC.

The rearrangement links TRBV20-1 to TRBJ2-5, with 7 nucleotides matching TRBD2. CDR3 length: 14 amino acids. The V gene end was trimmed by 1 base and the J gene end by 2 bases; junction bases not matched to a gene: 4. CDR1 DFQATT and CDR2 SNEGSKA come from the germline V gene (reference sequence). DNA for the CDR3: TGCAGTGCTAGAGTCCAGCGGGGACAAGAGACCCAGTACTTC. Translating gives CSARVQRGQETQYF.

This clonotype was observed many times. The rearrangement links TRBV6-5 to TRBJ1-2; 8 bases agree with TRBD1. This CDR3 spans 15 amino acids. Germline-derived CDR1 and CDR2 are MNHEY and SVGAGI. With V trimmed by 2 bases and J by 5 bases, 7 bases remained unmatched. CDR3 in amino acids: CASSYRGQGSYGYTF. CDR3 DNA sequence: TGTGCCAGCAGTTACCGAGGACAGGGATCATATGGCTACACCTTC.

CDR3 in amino acids: CASSRLPGPNYEQYF. CDR3 nucleotide sequence: TGTGCCAGCAGCCGTCTGCCGGGGCCGAACTACGAGCAGTACTTC. The chain is built from TRBV7-2 and TRBJ2-7; D possibly matches TRBD1 or TRBD2 (5 bases each). The CDR3 runs to 15 residues. V was cut by 5 bases and J by 3 bases, with 17 bases left in between. Per the germline V gene, CDR1 is SGHTA and CDR2 is FQGNSA.

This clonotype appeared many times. Here the CDR3 reads CASSETSGGAREQFF. The CDR3 nucleotides read TGTGCCAGCAGTGAAACTAGCGGGGGGGCTCGTGAGCAGTTCTTC. The chain links TRBV7-2 to TRBJ2-1, with 13 positions matching TRBD2. CDR1 is SGHTA, CDR2 FQGNSA, per germline. After removal of 6 bases from V and 9 bases from J, the junction contained 8 bases not matched to a gene. CDR3 size: 15 residues.

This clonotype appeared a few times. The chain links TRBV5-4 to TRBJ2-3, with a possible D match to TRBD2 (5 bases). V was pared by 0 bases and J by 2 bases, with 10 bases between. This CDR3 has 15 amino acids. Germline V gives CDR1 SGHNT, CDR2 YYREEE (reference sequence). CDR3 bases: TGTGCCAGCAGCTTGGGGCTCGGGGTCACAGATACGCAGTATTTT. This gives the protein CASSLGLGVTDTQYF.